The present TCR beta chain was sequenced within a study of blood T cell repertoires in COVID-19 (TCRdb year 2020). Regarding the complete study: Collaborator samples came from the United States, Italy and Spain and covered acute and convalescent phases of COVID-19. The material from the prospective study consisted of cDNA or gDNA derived from T cells, B-cell-depleted T cells, or PBMCs. The dataset comprised deeply sampled blood TCRbeta repertoires from subjects exposed to, actively infected with, or recovered from COVID-19. A freely available public database, intended as a resource for researchers studying the immune response to SARS-CoV-2, is where the repertoires were released. Samples were obtained from the ongoing ImmuneRACE study (first 160 participants) and from 1,254 subjects provided by 6 global collaborators. Sample metadata almost always included a de-identified subject ID, COVID-19 status, age in years and sex. Where available, HLA class I and class II types were taken from metadata supplied by the sample provider and were not determined by assay-based typing. What the authors observed across the whole study: Clinical and demographic metadata were provided uncurated, with the amount varying by source and participant.

TCRbeta CDR3 regions were amplified from genomic DNA by means of the immunoSEQ Assay, a bias-controlled multiplex PCR. As for how the authors treated the data: The number of nucleated cells in each sample was estimated by amplification of reference gene primers within the assay. To quantify the absolute abundance of each unique TCRbeta CDR3 rearrangement, sequence reads were collapsed and filtered. For each sample, productive Simpson clonality was calculated as the square root of Simpson's diversity index over productive rearrangements. Entries here come from immuneACCESS through TCRdb and include only in-frame sequences with V and J called. Some clones fail to appear in such tables; in the studies checked, an unresolved V gene covers under half of the shortfall, and the cause of the remainder is unknown. The DNA was the basis for D and trimming; V, J and clone size are from that table. The sample table lists around 150,000 clones, roughly 93% of them with a count of one. The top ten hold approximately 2.4% of the sample.

Each collaborating institution followed its own protocols to collect whole blood in K2EDTA tubes. For TCRbeta analysis, collaborator samples were shipped as frozen whole blood, as isolated PBMCs, or as DNA extracted from either sample type. V has 5 bases trimmed and J has 9 bases trimmed; junction bases matching no gene number 7. From its cysteine to its phenylalanine, the CDR3 spans 13 amino acids. The only DNA kept is the CDR3, 39 bases in frame from the first base. CDR1 is given as SGHTA and CDR2 as FQGNSA, both from the germline V gene. Details on this clone: Its antigen remains undetermined. No quality values exist for individual bases; no much larger clone is one base distant.

Recombination connected TRBV7-2 to TRBJ1-3; the junction holds 7 bases that match TRBD1. Specimen: peripheral blood. The origin of this receptor is a man between 18 and 35 years old with acute or convalescent COVID-19. The bases read TGTGCCAGCAGCCTTAGACAGGGTGGCACCATATATTTT. It translates to CASSLRQGGTIYF.